The 9 T cell receptor beta chains given below trace back to one sample, sequenced in a study of T cells after yellow fever vaccination. MiXCR was run by TCRdb on the 5' RACE reads, yielding one entry per CDR3 protein. The repertoire holds some 63,000 distinct CDR3 sequences, with 6.5% to 9% as singletons. This material consisted of CD8+ T cells sorted from PBMCs, taken 15 days after the yellow fever booster vaccination. The receptors were sampled from a young man who received the YFV17D yellow fever vaccine.

The sample holds many counts of this clonotype. The V and J genes are TRBV4-3 and TRBJ2-3; 11 bases match TRBD2. V gave up 2 bases and J gave up 0 bases; unmatched junction bases: 10. CDR3 length equals 19 residues. CDR1 is LGHNA, CDR2 YSLEER, per germline. The CDR3 here is CASSQTYAGLAGSTDTQYF. DNA for the CDR3: TGCGCCAGCAGCCAAACTTACGCTGGACTAGCGGGTAGCACAGATACGCAGTATTTT.

This clonotype came up many times. This chain joins TRBV3-1 and TRBJ2-1; D might be TRBD2 (6 bases). V dropped 0 bases and J dropped 7 bases, with 13 bases sitting between them. CDR1 LGHDT and CDR2 YNNKEL come from the germline V gene (reference sequence). CDR3 length equals 15 residues. CDR3 bases: TGTGCCAGCAGCCAAGATGGGTGGGAGGCAAATGAGCAGTTCTTC. Amino acid sequence: CASSQDGWEANEQFF.

For this clonotype: A much larger clone differs by one base, so this may be a read error. The genes are TRBV29-1 and TRBJ2-5; a possible D gene is TRBD1 (6 bases). Germline-derived CDR1 and CDR2 are SQVTM and ANQGSEA. The CDR3 extends over 15 amino acids. The CDR3 region is CSVPPDRSLQDTQYF. The CDR3 DNA reads as TGCAGCGTCCCACCGGACAGAAGTCTTCAAGACACCCAGTACTTC.

The sample holds many counts of this clonotype. The gene calls are TRBV29-1 and TRBJ1-5; D may be TRBD1 (5 bases). The germline CDR1 and CDR2 sequences are SQVTM and ANQGSEA. The V and J ends lost 7 bases and 5 bases respectively, with 12 bases between them. The CDR3 totals 12 residues. The CDR3 nucleotides are TGCAGCGCCACGTGGGGCGATCAGCCCCAGCATTTT. This translates into CSATWGDQPQHF.

This clonotype was counted many times. J is TRBJ2-5 and V is TRBV29-1; D gene unclear. CDR3 length: 12 amino acids. Trimming cost V 3 bases and J 9 bases, with 14 bases left between them. From germline, CDR1 is SQVTM and CDR2 ANQGSEA. DNA of the CDR3: TGCAGCGTTGACGGCGAGCCTGCGGCCCAGTACTTC. Amino acid sequence: CSVDGEPAAQYF.

This clonotype has ten or more counts. The V gene is TRBV21-1, the J gene TRBJ2-1. TRBV21-1 constitutes a pseudogene. The CDR3 has 17 amino acids. CDR3 sequence reads: CASSKETQGSTYNEQFF. For the CDR3, the DNA is TGTGCCAGCAGCAAAGAGACTCAGGGGAGTACCTACAATGAGCAGTTCTTC.

Of note for this clonotype: This may come from a read error, since a much larger clone is one base off. DNA of the CDR3: TGTGCCAGCAGCGCCTCCGTCGAGGACGAGCAGTTCTTC. Its protein product is CASSASVEDEQFF. This chain uses TRBV9 with TRBJ2-1; D remains unclear. CDR3 length equals 13 residues. V lost 3 bases and J 10 bases, leaving 14 bases between the germline ends. The germline V gene encodes CDR1 SGDLS and CDR2 YYNGEE.

This clonotype was counted ten times or more. The chain recombines TRBV4-3 with TRBJ2-7; D not certain. The CDR3 covers 16 residues. The germline V gene encodes CDR1 LGHNA and CDR2 YSLEER. V gave up 0 bases and J gave up 3 bases, with 15 bases separating them. The CDR3 DNA reads as TGCGCCAGCAGCCAAGATCGGTTGGTATTCGGCTACGAGCAGTACTTC. It translates to CASSQDRLVFGYEQYF.

This clonotype was seen ten or more times. CDR3 sequence (DNA): TGTGCCAGCAGTGAATTGGTATCGGGGGAGCTGTTTTTT. This codes for CASSELVSGELFF. The chain has TRBV25-1 and TRBJ2-2; D unclear. The germline V gene has CDR1 MGHDK and CDR2 SYGVNS. The CDR3 has 13 residues. V was trimmed by 1 base and J by 8 bases, leaving 8 bases between them. The full variable domain, completed using reference TRBV25-1 and TRBJ2-2, is EADIYQTPRYLVIGTGKKITLECSQTMGHDKMYWYQQDPGMELHLIHYSYGVNSTEKGDLSSESTVSRIRTEHFPLTLESARPSHTSQYLCASSELVSGELFFGEGSRLTVL.